This record looks at one T cell receptor beta chain sequence and its context. The germline V and J ends were trimmed by 3 bases and 7 bases, with 6 bases remaining between them. The CDR3 spans 12 residues. Germline CDR1 is LNHDA and CDR2 is SQIVND (reference sequence). Clones were read by immunoSEQ multiplex PCR, and TCRdb kept only the in-frame ones, dropping some. This table has about 22,000 clones, around 68% appearing once. This sample was included in a study of PD-1 blockade in classical Hodgkin lymphoma. Each patient experienced a relapse that followed autologous stem cell transplantation, and brentuximab vedotin exposure varied.

This TCR was sampled from a human donor with classical Hodgkin lymphoma. This sequence joins TRBV19 and TRBJ2-2; no clear D gene. The starting material was peripheral blood mononuclear cells (PBMCs), obtained at baseline. The CDR3 region is CASSIPIGELFF. CDR3 sequence (DNA): TGTGCCAGTAGTATTCCAATCGGGGAGCTGTTTTTT.